These 30 T cell receptor beta chains came from one sample sequenced in a study of Graves' ophthalmopathy and Graves' hyperthyroidism (dated by TCRdb to 2017 to 2018). Instrument used: Illumina HiSeq 2000. For repertoire sequencing, the TCR beta CDR3 regions were amplified from RNA transcripts. The first round was an RT-PCR using HTBI primers with the Qiagen OneStep RT-PCR kit, and this first round was followed by a second-round multiplex PCR, then size selection and purification. TCRdb ran its own pipeline on the public reads, namely fastp trimming at Q25 and MiXCR clone calling, and kept in-frame beta chains. Records with the same CDR3 protein are collapsed into one entry carrying the most frequent genes and DNA. For this sample the table gives fewer than 650,000 distinct CDR3 sequences, of which 20% to 25% were detected only once. The ten biggest clones cover approximately 6.9% of the sample. Sample: peripheral blood. Source of these receptors: a woman between 18 and 30 years old with stable Graves' hyperthyroidism. Some clones in this sample may be carry-over from other donors' samples. Donor details come from another sample of the same person, matched by shared clones.

This clonotype was observed many times. The chain has TRBV27 and TRBJ1-1, with 8 bases lining up with TRBD1. The CDR3 covers 15 residues. Per germline, CDR1 MNHEY and CDR2 SMNVEV (reference sequence). V trimming: 3 bases; J trimming: 3 bases; junction bases outside the gene matches: 6. CDR3: CASSFRGRGDTEAFF. CDR3 DNA: TGTGCCAGCAGTTTCAGGGGGCGAGGGGACACTGAAGCTTTCTTT.

This clonotype was detected ten times or more. The genes are TRBV6-5 and TRBJ1-1; possible D gene TRBD1, 6 bases. Trimming cost V 2 bases and J 1 base, with 8 bases left between them. CDR1 and CDR2 from the germline V gene are MNHEY and SVGAGI. The CDR3 is 14 residues long. The DNA for the CDR3 is TGTGCCAGCAGTTACCAGGGGTCGAACACTGAAGCTTTCTTT. Protein sequence: CASSYQGSNTEAFF.

This clonotype was detected many times. V usage is TRBV11-2 and J usage is TRBJ2-5; D call uncertain. The CDR3 is 14 residues long. V was trimmed by 1 base and J by 5 bases, leaving 11 bases between them. Looked up from germline, CDR1 is SGHAT and CDR2 is FQNNGV. CDR3 residues: CASSLGQVWETQYF. In nucleotides, the CDR3 is TGTGCCAGCAGCTTAGGGCAGGTCTGGGAGACCCAGTACTTC. Based on the CDR3 plus reference TRBV11-2 and TRBJ2-5, the full variable domain is EAGVAQSPRYKIIEKRQSVAFWCNPISGHATLYWYQQILGQGPKLLIQFQNNGVVDDSQLPKDRFSAERLKGVDSTLKIQPAKLEDSAVYLCASSLGQVWETQYFGPGTRLLVL.

At least ten counts were recorded for this clonotype. The chain carries TRBV6-5 and TRBJ1-1; D ambiguous. The V gene lost 0 bases and the J gene lost 7 bases, with 12 bases spanning the gap. The V gene's germline CDR1 is MNHEY and CDR2 SVGAGI. CDR3 length: 14 amino acids. The CDR3 bases are TGTGCCAGCAGTTACTCGGGGTTCAGTAGTGAAGCTTTCTTT. Translating gives CASSYSGFSSEAFF.

V is TRBV6-1 and J is TRBJ1-1; 7 nucleotides align to TRBD1. The junction had 5 bases not matched to a gene; V was cut back by 6 bases and J by 7 bases. The CDR3 extends over 12 amino acids. Germline V gene data show CDR1 as MNHNS and CDR2 as SASEGT. CDR3 amino acids: CASRRGHGEAFF. DNA for the CDR3: TGTGCCAGCAGGAGGGGGCACGGTGAAGCTTTCTTT.

The table lists this clonotype with many counts. Possible read error: a much larger clone is one base away. Because the CDR3 is missing its conserved closing phenylalanine or tryptophan, this is likely a read error. The chain joins TRBV6-5 to TRBJ1-1; no firm D call. The germline V gene encodes CDR1 MNHEY and CDR2 SVGAGI. The CDR3 contains 13 residues. V lost 3 bases and J lost 4, with 9 bases in between. The CDR3 DNA follows: TGTGCCAGCAGTTATGAGGATAGCACTGAAGCTTTCTTA. It translates to CASSYEDSTEAFL.

The V and J genes are TRBV10-3 and TRBJ1-3; TRBD1 might be the D (5 bases). Between the trimmed V and J ends, which lost 10 bases and 4 bases, there was a span of 20 bases. Germline lookup yields CDR1 ENHRY and CDR2 SYGVKD. The CDR3 spans 15 residues. CDR3 amino acids: CATTALRGSGNTIYF. In DNA, the CDR3 is TGTGCCACTACCGCCCTTCGGGGGTCCGGAAACACCATATATTTT.

Ten or more counts support this clonotype. The chain carries TRBV20-1 and TRBJ1-5; 10 positions agree with TRBD1. Germline CDR1 is DFQATT and CDR2 is SNEGSKA (reference sequence). V was clipped by 4 bases and J by 0 bases; unmatched bases: 6. The CDR3 length is 16 residues. CDR3 in amino acids: CSATDRGSHSNQPQHF. The CDR3 coding sequence is TGCAGTGCTACGGACAGGGGGTCCCATAGCAATCAGCCCCAGCATTTT.

In regard to this clonotype: One junction end disagrees with the germline gene, perhaps due to a read error. The chain has TRBV6-5 and TRBJ2-5; TRBD1 agrees at 7 bases. The CDR3 is 14 amino acids. Germline V gives CDR1 MNHEY, CDR2 SVGAGI. The CDR3 sequence: CASSHRDSQEIQYF. The DNA of the CDR3 is TGTGCCAGCAGTCACAGGGACAGCCAAGAGATCCAGTACTTC.

This clonotype was recorded many times. The chain has TRBV11-2 and TRBJ2-7; 10 bases match TRBD2. This CDR3 spans 15 amino acids. The trim removed 0 bases at V and 7 bases at J, leaving 6 bases unmatched. CDR1 SGHAT and CDR2 FQNNGV come from the germline V gene. CDR3 sequence: CASSLEASGSIEQYF. As DNA, the CDR3 is TGTGCCAGCAGCTTAGAGGCTAGCGGGAGTATTGAGCAGTACTTC.

The chain recombines TRBV6-1 with TRBJ2-2; 8 bases agree with TRBD2. Looked up from germline, CDR1 is MNHNS and CDR2 is SASEGT. V dropped 3 bases and J dropped 8; count of bases not matched to a gene: 8. The CDR3 has 15 residues. The CDR3 DNA reads TGTGCCAGCAGTGAGACCGGGACTAGGGAGGGGGAGCTGTTTTTT. Protein: CASSETGTREGELFF.

This clonotype was seen many times. This chain uses TRBV28 with TRBJ2-7, with 10 bases matching TRBD1. Germline CDR1 and CDR2: MDHEN and SYDVKM. V gave up 5 bases and J gave up 3 bases; unmatched junction bases: 7. This CDR3 region has 15 residues. DNA of the CDR3: TGTGCCAGCAGTCCGGCCGGGACAGGGGTCTACGAGCAGTACTTC. Its protein product is CASSPAGTGVYEQYF.

Only a few counts were recorded for this clonotype. This sequence joins TRBV19 and TRBJ2-5; a possible D gene is TRBD1 (6 bases). Per the germline V gene, CDR1 is LNHDA and CDR2 is SQIVND (reference sequence). The CDR3 loop spans 15 amino acids. V gave up 4 bases and J gave up 1 base, with 13 bases separating them. The CDR3 DNA is TGTGCCAGTAGTACTTCATGGACAGTCCAAGAGACCCAGTACTTC. It translates to CASSTSWTVQETQYF.

Ten or more counts support this clonotype. V usage is TRBV28 and J usage is TRBJ2-7; D perhaps matches TRBD2 (5 bases). V was shortened by 9 bases and J by 0 bases, with 9 bases between the two germline ends. The CDR3 loop spans 12 amino acids. CDR1 is MDHEN, CDR2 SYDVKM, per germline. CDR3 sequence: CASGELSYEQYF. The CDR3, as DNA: TGTGCCAGTGGGGAGCTCTCCTACGAGCAGTACTTC.

The V and J genes are TRBV2 and TRBJ1-2; D unresolved. The ends were cut back, 10 bases at V and 8 bases at J, with 11 bases in the middle. This CDR3 has 10 residues. The germline CDR1 and CDR2 sequences are SNHLY and FYNNEI. CDR3 DNA: TGTGCCATCAGACTAGGCGGCTACACCTTC. As protein: CAIRLGGYTF.

This clonotype was detected ten times or more. The CDR3 nucleotides read TGCGCCAGCAGCGGGGGCCCTTCGAAGTACTTC. Residues: CASSGGPSKYF. The chain employs TRBV5-1 and TRBJ2-5, with D tentatively TRBD1 (6 bases). Germline V gives CDR1 SGHRS, CDR2 YFSETQ. Trimming removed 4 bases from V and 12 bases from J, with 13 bases in between. This CDR3 region has 11 residues.

This clonotype came up many times. This chain uses TRBV7-8 with TRBJ2-5; D unresolved. Trimming took 3 bases from V and 5 from J, leaving 10 bases between them. From germline, CDR1 is SGHVS and CDR2 FQNEAQ. The CDR3 has 13 amino acids. The chain's CDR3 is CASSFRAGETQYF. CDR3 DNA: TGTGCCAGCAGCTTTCGGGCTGGCGAGACCCAGTACTTC.

This clonotype was observed a handful of times. This chain joins TRBV28 and TRBJ1-6; D is perhaps TRBD1 (5 bases). V shed 3 bases and J shed 0 bases, with 12 bases lying between them. Per germline, CDR1 MDHEN and CDR2 SYDVKM. CDR3 length: 17 amino acids. Here the CDR3 reads CASSFWGRSSYNSPLHF. CDR3 bases: TGTGCCAGCAGTTTCTGGGGACGGAGCTCCTATAATTCACCCCTCCACTTT.

This chain joins TRBV7-8 and TRBJ2-7, with D tentatively TRBD2 (6 bases). This CDR3 spans 14 amino acids. Trimming took off 6 bases at V and 6 bases at J, with 18 bases between the two ends. CDR1 SGHVS and CDR2 FQNEAQ come from the germline V gene. In nucleotides, the CDR3 is TGTGCCAGCAGACTCGCGGGTATGGAGGGCGAGCAGTACTTC. This encodes CASRLAGMEGEQYF. Based on the CDR3 plus reference TRBV7-8 and TRBJ2-7, the full variable domain is GAGVSQSPRYKVAKRGQDVALRCDPISGHVSLFWYQQALGQGPEFLTYFQNEAQLDKSGLPSDRFFAERPEGSVSTLKIQRTQQEDSAVYLCASRLAGMEGEQYFGPGTRLTVT.

This clonotype appeared many times. The chain employs TRBV30 and TRBJ1-6, with TRBD1 matching 7 bases. This CDR3 spans 14 amino acids. Per the germline V gene, CDR1 is GTSNPN and CDR2 is SVGIG (reference sequence). V shed 3 bases, J shed 8 bases, and the junction held 7 bases outside the gene matches. CDR3 sequence reads: CAWSTTGYDSPLHF. For the CDR3, the DNA is TGTGCCTGGAGCACGACAGGGTACGATTCACCCCTCCACTTT.

This clonotype was seen many times. V is TRBV5-5 and J is TRBJ1-2; D is unclear. The CDR3 sequence is 16 residues long. Germline-derived CDR1 and CDR2 are SGHKS and YYEKEE (reference sequence). With 0 bases removed from V and 2 bases from J, the gap between germline ends came to 14 bases. The CDR3 DNA is TGTGCCAGCAGCTTGGCCGGTCAGGCGATCAACTATGGCTACACCTTC. This encodes CASSLAGQAINYGYTF.

In its sample, this clonotype was seen a few times. This rearrangement joins TRBV5-1 to TRBJ2-5; D ambiguous. The CDR3 is made up of 13 amino acids. With 1 base removed from V and 2 bases from J, the gap between germline ends came to 6 bases. Germline loops: CDR1 SGHRS, CDR2 YFSETQ. Here the CDR3 DNA reads TGCGCCAGCAGCTTGATGAAGCAAGAGACCCAGTACTTC. Translation: CASSLMKQETQYF.

This clonotype was seen only a few times. The chain recombines TRBV5-1 with TRBJ1-2; 8 bases fit TRBD1. Germline V CDR1 and CDR2: SGHRS, YFSETQ. V lost 2 bases and J lost 6; bases outside the gene matches: 12. The CDR3 length is 16 residues. CDR3 loop: CASSFGTGQGSDGYTF. The DNA of the CDR3 is TGCGCCAGCAGCTTCGGGACAGGCCAAGGTAGTGATGGCTACACCTTC.

A word on this clonotype: A read error may explain this, as a much larger clone is one base away. The chain uses TRBV11-2 and TRBJ1-6; tentative D call: TRBD1 (5 bases). The length of the CDR3 is 13 residues. CDR1 is SGHAT and CDR2 is FQNNGV in the germline V gene. The CDR3 protein is CASSPQGGSHLHF. CDR3 DNA sequence: TGTGCCAGCAGCCCGCAGGGCGGTTCACACCTCCACTTT. Drawing the rest from reference TRBV11-2 and TRBJ1-6, the complete variable domain is EAGVAQSPRYKIIEKRQSVAFWCNPISGHATLYWYQQILGQGPKLLIQFQNNGVVDDSQLPKDRFSAERLKGVDSTLKIQPAKLEDSAVYLCASSPQGGSHLHFGNGTRLTVT.

This clonotype was recorded many times. The rearrangement joins TRBV2 to TRBJ1-1; tentatively, D is TRBD1 (5 bases). The CDR3 length is 14 residues. The V gene lost 2 bases and the J gene lost 6 bases, with 13 bases spanning the gap. Per the germline V gene, CDR1 is SNHLY and CDR2 is FYNNEI. The CDR3 nucleotides read TGTGCCAGCAGTGAAACTCTAGGGGCAGCTGAAGCTTTCTTT. Protein: CASSETLGAAEAFF.

This clonotype was counted many times. The chain couples TRBV20-1 to TRBJ1-1, with no clear D. Trimming left V 6 bases short and J 0 bases short, with 11 bases between. This CDR3 has 13 residues. Germline V gene lookup returns CDR1 DFQATT and CDR2 SNEGSKA (reference sequence). The CDR3 region is CSAPSTVNTEAFF. CDR3 in DNA: TGCAGTGCGCCCTCGACGGTGAACACTGAAGCTTTCTTT.

This chain uses TRBV28 with TRBJ1-5; D possibly corresponds to TRBD1 (5 bases). The V end was cut by 6 bases, the J end by 0 bases, with 12 bases between. Germline V CDR1 and CDR2: MDHEN, SYDVKM. This CDR3 comprises 15 residues. In DNA, the CDR3 is TGTGCCAGCAGATTGCGGACACCTAGCAATCAGCCCCAGCATTTT. As protein: CASRLRTPSNQPQHF.

This sequence joins TRBV9 and TRBJ2-2; D unresolved. Germline lookup yields CDR1 SGDLS and CDR2 YYNGEE. Trimming shortened V by 0 bases and J by 1 base, and 4 bases separated the two germline ends. The CDR3 covers 14 residues. The CDR3 coding sequence is TGTGCCAGCAGCGTAGGGTTGAACACCGGGGAGCTGTTTTTT. It yields the protein CASSVGLNTGELFF. The entire variable domain, with the rest obtained from reference TRBV9 and TRBJ2-2, is as follows: DSGVTQTPKHLITATGQRVTLRCSPRSGDLSVYWYQQSLDQGLQFLIQYYNGEERAKGNILERFSAQQFPDLHSELNLSSLELGDSALYFCASSVGLNTGELFFGEGSRLTVL.

Points on this clonotype: This may come from a read error, since a much larger clone is one base off. The J gene is TRBJ1-2, the V gene TRBV12-3 or TRBV12-4, with 10 nucleotides matching TRBD1. Trimming removed 6 bases from V and 5 bases from J; junction bases left unmatched: 3. The CDR3 length is 13 residues. CDR3: CASRGTGVYGYTF. The CDR3 bases are TGTGCCAGCAGGGGGACAGGGGTTTATGGCTACACCTTC.

This clonotype was detected many times. This rearrangement joins TRBV12-3 or TRBV12-4 to TRBJ2-2, with D maybe TRBD2 (6 bases). The CDR3 has 15 amino acids. Trimming removed 7 bases at V and 7 bases at J, with 19 bases between. Written as DNA, the CDR3 is TGTGCCAGCAACTTACGGGGCGGGGTGGACGGGGAGCTGTTTTTT. It encodes CASNLRGGVDGELFF.